The T cell receptor (beta chain) described here comes from a study of T cell responses to AZD1222 COVID-19 vaccine. To note about this clone: Its specificity is unknown.

The protocol was immunoSEQ multiplex PCR, while the TCRdb copy is restricted to in-frame clones and leaves out a portion. Of about 160,000 clones in the sample, 94% are singletons; the top ten hold about 1.3%. The CDR3 extends over 16 amino acids. Trimming cost V 1 base and J 6 bases; bases outside gene matches: 8. Germline CDR1 and CDR2: MNHNS and SASEGT. Points from the study as a whole: Once two AZD1222 doses were given, Spike-specific TCR breadth and depth went up. Regions left unmutated in variants are reportedly the target of nearly half of spike-specific TCRs. Clonal diversity may have been underestimated, and the donors were mostly white British, with more females than males.

The clonotype was recovered from an adult in good health. This material consisted of peripheral blood, taken on day 0 of AZD1222 vaccination. V and J are TRBV6-1 and TRBJ2-3; 9 bases are a match to TRBD2. CDR3 nucleotide sequence: TGTGCCAGCAGTGAAGGGGCGGGGGGGCCGACTGATACGCAGTATTTT. Translating gives CASSEGAGGPTDTQYF.